A selection of T cell receptor beta chains follows, all from one sample in a study of PD-L1 blockade in urothelial cancer. The method was immunoSEQ multiplex PCR; TCRdb's version includes in-frame clones alone and lacks a portion of them. In the table there are tens of thousands of clones, approximately 81% of which are singletons. Sequenced material: PBMCs, taken around atezolizumab (anti-PD-L1) treatment. The receptors originated from a man between 65 and 85 years old with urothelial cancer. The CDR3 runs from the conserved cysteine through the conserved F or W. The D gene is left open where the match is weak. The size field is filled for only some rows; it gives once, few, many or a size class.

D: TRBD1; V: TRBV6-5; size: -; J: TRBJ1-2; CDR3: CASSRQGAITF; DNA: TGTGCCAGCAGTAGACAGGGGGCAATCACCTTC
D: TRBD1; V: TRBV11-3; size: -; J: TRBJ1-2; CDR3: CASSFSYGTAYGYTF; DNA: TGTGCCAGCAGCTTCAGTTACGGGACAGCCTATGGCTACACCTTC
D: -; V: TRBV7-2; size: -; J: TRBJ1-3; CDR3: CASSRTQYSGNTIYF; DNA: TGTGCCAGCAGCCGCACCCAGTACTCTGGAAACACCATATATTTT
D: TRBD2; V: TRBV28; size: -; J: TRBJ2-1; CDR3: CASSLVGRLAGDNEQFF; DNA: TGTGCCAGCAGTTTAGTCGGTCGACTAGCGGGAGATAATGAGCAGTTCTTC
D: -; V: TRBV6-6; size: -; J: TRBJ2-4; CDR3: CASSYLSGAKNIQYF; DNA: TGTGCCAGCAGTTACTTGTCGGGAGCCAAAAACATTCAGTACTTC
D: TRBD1; V: TRBV18; size: -; J: TRBJ1-2; CDR3: CASSPGRGPNYGYTF; DNA: TGTGCCAGCTCACCAGGCAGGGGGCCTAACTATGGCTACACCTTC
D: TRBD2; V: TRBV29-1; size: -; J: TRBJ2-2; CDR3: CSVVVAGGTGELFF; DNA: TGCAGCGTTGTAGTAGCGGGAGGTACCGGGGAGCTGTTTTTT
D: TRBD1; V: TRBV19; size: few; J: TRBJ2-1; CDR3: CASSTTGTANNEQFF; DNA: TGTGCCAGTAGTACCACCGGGACAGCGAACAATGAGCAGTTCTTC
D: TRBD1; V: TRBV7-6; size: -; J: TRBJ2-2; CDR3: CASSLGYRGMVDTGELFF; DNA: TGTGCCAGCAGCTTAGGTTACAGGGGTATGGTCGACACCGGGGAGCTGTTTTTT
D: TRBD1; V: TRBV4-3; size: -; J: TRBJ1-5; CDR3: CASSQDTRTGNPQHF; DNA: TGCGCCAGCAGCCAAGACACGCGGACAGGGAATCCCCAGCATTTT
D: -; V: TRBV7-8; size: -; J: TRBJ1-1; CDR3: CASSLGQMGNTEAFF; DNA: TGTGCCAGCAGCTTAGGACAAATGGGGAACACTGAAGCTTTCTTT
D: -; V: TRBV28; size: -; J: TRBJ2-5; CDR3: CASSLPGPSTQYF; DNA: TGTGCCAGCAGTTTACCTGGGCCTTCGACCCAGTACTTC
D: -; V: TRBV7-9; size: -; J: TRBJ1-2; CDR3: CASSFPYYGYTF; DNA: TGTGCCAGCAGCTTCCCCTACTATGGCTACACCTTC
D: -; V: TRBV5-6; size: -; J: TRBJ2-5; CDR3: CASSLAGLQETQYF; DNA: TGTGCCAGCAGCTTGGCTGGGCTACAAGAGACCCAGTACTTC
D: -; V: TRBV28; size: once; J: TRBJ2-2; CDR3: CAIRRVYTGELFF; DNA: TGTGCCATCCGGAGGGTCTACACCGGGGAGCTGTTTTTT
D: TRBD1; V: TRBV4-2; size: -; J: TRBJ2-3; CDR3: CASSLGQGVSDTQYF; DNA: TGTGCCAGCAGCCTAGGACAGGGGGTTTCAGATACGCAGTATTTT
D: -; V: TRBV19; size: -; J: TRBJ2-7; CDR3: CASSMAGSYEQYF; DNA: TGTGCCAGTAGTATGGCAGGGTCCTACGAGCAGTACTTC
D: TRBD1; V: TRBV5-4; size: -; J: TRBJ1-1; CDR3: CASSLKGQGERTEAFF; DNA: TGTGCCAGCAGCTTAAAGGGACAGGGGGAGCGCACTGAAGCTTTCTTT
D: TRBD1; V: TRBV6-4; size: -; J: TRBJ1-2; CDR3: CASSDSSGQTYGYTF; DNA: TGTGCCAGCAGTGACTCCTCGGGACAGACATATGGCTACACCTTC
D: TRBD1; V: TRBV18; size: -; J: TRBJ1-2; CDR3: CASSPGTGADGYTF; DNA: TGTGCCAGCTCACCCGGGACAGGGGCGGATGGCTACACCTTC
D: -; V: TRBV4-3; size: -; J: TRBJ1-4; CDR3: CASSVSGEGAAATNEKLFF; DNA: TGCGCCAGCAGCGTATCGGGGGAAGGGGCTGCCGCAACTAATGAAAAACTGTTTTTT
D: TRBD1; V: TRBV5-4; size: -; J: TRBJ1-3; CDR3: CASSNIDRGFGNTIYF; DNA: TGTGCCAGCAGCAACATCGACAGGGGGTTCGGAAACACCATATATTTT
D: -; V: TRBV11-2; size: -; J: TRBJ1-4; CDR3: CASSFFQHHEKLFF; DNA: TGTGCCAGCAGCTTCTTTCAACACCATGAAAAACTGTTTTTT
D: TRBD2; V: TRBV5-1; size: -; J: TRBJ2-3; CDR3: CASTTSGRSTDTQYF; DNA: TGCGCCAGCACCACTAGCGGGCGAAGCACAGATACGCAGTATTTT
D: TRBD2; V: TRBV2; size: few; J: TRBJ2-1; CDR3: CASSGLAREGEQFF; DNA: TGTGCCAGCAGTGGGCTAGCTCGGGAGGGTGAGCAGTTCTTC
D: -; V: TRBV18; size: -; J: TRBJ1-1; CDR3: CASSPGFQGTTEAFF; DNA: TGTGCCAGCTCACCGGGGTTTCAGGGAACCACTGAAGCTTTCTTT
D: -; V: TRBV25-1; size: few; J: TRBJ1-4; CDR3: CASSIRGGEKLFF; DNA: TGTGCCAGCTCCATCCGGGGGGGAGAAAAACTGTTTTTT
D: TRBD1; V: TRBV25-1; size: -; J: TRBJ1-1; CDR3: CASSEYRGSAEAFF; DNA: TGTGCCAGCAGTGAATACAGGGGGAGCGCTGAAGCTTTCTTT
D: TRBD1; V: TRBV30; size: -; J: TRBJ1-1; CDR3: CAWSEKTGGKENTEAFF; DNA: TGTGCCTGGAGCGAGAAAACAGGGGGCAAGGAGAACACTGAAGCTTTCTTT
D: -; V: TRBV5-4; size: -; J: TRBJ2-2; CDR3: CASSLHAGTNTGELFF; DNA: TGTGCCAGCAGCTTGCACGCGGGTACGAACACCGGGGAGCTGTTTTTT
D: TRBD1; V: TRBV10-3; size: -; J: TRBJ1-5; CDR3: CAISRSGQGKLGNQPQHF; DNA: TGTGCCATCAGCAGATCGGGACAGGGGAAGTTAGGTAATCAGCCCCAGCATTTT
D: TRBD2; V: TRBV27; size: -; J: TRBJ2-3; CDR3: CASSLLPSGGSTDTQYF; DNA: TGTGCCAGCAGTTTACTCCCGAGCGGGGGGTCCACAGATACGCAGTATTTT
D: TRBD2; V: TRBV14; size: -; J: TRBJ2-5; CDR3: CASSQFGTSGSGETQYF; DNA: TGTGCCAGCAGCCAATTCGGGACTAGCGGGAGTGGTGAGACCCAGTACTTC
D: -; V: TRBV5-5; size: -; J: TRBJ2-1; CDR3: CASSSPGLHHNEQFF; DNA: TGTGCCAGCAGCTCTCCGGGACTCCACCACAATGAGCAGTTCTTC
D: -; V: TRBV4-3; size: few; J: TRBJ2-1; CDR3: CASSQEEGNEQFF; DNA: TGCGCCAGCAGCCAAGAGGAGGGAAATGAGCAGTTCTTC
D: -; V: TRBV10-2; size: few; J: TRBJ1-1; CDR3: CAARVDTEAFF; DNA: TGCGCCGCACGGGTGGACACTGAAGCTTTCTTT